What follows is one T cell receptor (beta chain) and its context. Its antigen is still unknown. This record comes from a study of blood T cells in healthy people across ages. Study-wide points: The CMV status of each donor remained undetermined, and this could have confounded shifts in expanded clonotypes.

Isolation per sample recovered at least 7 million PBMCs. Extractions gave at least 6 micrograms of total RNA per sample. This CDR3 region has 18 residues. The germline V gene has CDR1 DFQATT and CDR2 SNEGSKA (reference sequence). The authors ran a second PCR of about 7 to 11 cycles using a sample-barcoded 5' primer and a J-beta primer mix. TCRdb re-analysed the 5' RACE reads in MiXCR, keeping a single row per CDR3 protein. The profile shows 1.5 million to 2 million distinct CDR3 sequences, less than 50% of them singletons. The sequence was collected from a woman aged 40 to 50 in good health. This chain connects TRBV20-1 to TRBJ2-4, with TRBD1 identical over 10 bases. The closer fit of TRBJ2-7 to the DNA end suggests the J call may be wrong. Sequenced sample: blood. Here the CDR3 reads CSALWLYPGTGVPYEQYF. As DNA, the CDR3 is TGCAGTGCGCTATGGCTGTATCCCGGGACAGGGGTTCCCTACGAGCAGTACTTC.